This T cell receptor (beta chain) came from a study of response to subunit inactivated influenza vaccine. The germline V gene encodes CDR1 SGHVS and CDR2 FQNEAQ. The CDR3 runs 16 residues. Trimming took 3 bases from V and 0 from J; bases not matched to a gene: 5. This clonotype was detected many times. Its specificity is unknown. TCRdb reprocessed the RT-PCR reads with MiXCR, giving one entry per CDR3 protein. The sample consists of 500,000 or so distinct CDR3 sequences, 9.5% to 13% of them appearing once. Study results and caveats: Each seasonal influenza vaccination, the authors suggested, recruits few new T cells.

This specimen was PBMCs from blood, taken roughly 47 days after vaccination. This chain links TRBV7-8 with TRBJ2-3; 8 nucleotides match TRBD2. This sequence was found in a man aged 50 or older who received an inactivated influenza vaccine. CDR3 in amino acids: CASSFEGGGSTDTQYF. The CDR3 DNA follows: TGTGCCAGCAGCTTCGAAGGCGGGGGGAGCACAGATACGCAGTATTTT.